Presented here are 3 T cell receptor beta chains from one specimen sequenced in a study of blood T cells in healthy people across ages. A second PCR, run for about 7 to 11 cycles, used a sample-barcoded 5' primer plus a J-beta primer mix. TCRdb ran MiXCR on the 5' RACE reads and lists one entry per CDR3 protein. Seen here are 1.5 million to 2 million distinct CDR3 sequences, 40% to 55% observed once, and the top ten hold approximately 2.1%. Sequencing used blood. The receptors were sampled from a woman aged 40 to 49 in good health.

There are a few counts of this clonotype. The V and J genes are TRBV6-1 and TRBJ1-4, with D unresolved. Per germline, CDR1 MNHNS and CDR2 SASEGT. CDR3 size: 13 residues. Trimming shortened V by 7 bases and J by 2 bases, and 8 bases separated the two germline ends. CDR3 amino acids: CASTGWTNEKLFF. CDR3 DNA sequence: TGTGCCAGCACCGGTTGGACTAATGAAAAACTGTTTTTT.

Concerning this clonotype itself: The junction and the germline gene differ at one end; a read error may be behind it. This rearrangement joins TRBV9 to TRBJ2-3; D is unclear. The CDR3 spans 15 residues. Germline V CDR1 and CDR2: SGDLS, YYNGEE. The CDR3 region has the DNA TGTACCAGCAGCCTCAGGCCAGATGGGACAGATACGCAGTATTTT. Amino acid sequence: CTSSLRPDGTDTQYF. The full variable domain, with the rest looked up from reference TRBV9 and TRBJ2-3, is DSGVTQTPKHLITATGQRVTLRCSPRSGDLSVYWYQQSLDQGLQFLIQYYNGEERAKGNILERFSAQQFPDLHSELNLSSLELGDSALYFCTSSLRPDGTDTQYFGPGTRLTVL.

This clonotype was detected only once. The rearrangement uses TRBV28 and TRBJ2-3; TRBD2 matches 7 bases. The CDR3 is made up of 18 amino acids. J gave up 6 bases and V 5 bases, and 20 bases lay outside the gene matches. CDR1 and CDR2 from the germline V gene are MDHEN and SYDVKM. CDR3 loop: CASSDPRLVGTTRDTQYF. CDR3 DNA sequence: TGTGCCAGCAGTGACCCAAGACTAGTGGGGACTACTAGGGATACGCAGTATTTT.